This record covers a single T cell receptor (beta chain). Its antigen is not known. The identical CDR3 is also encoded by other nucleotide sequences in the sample. Extraction of RNA preceded its reverse transcription into cDNA, which served as the sequencing template. The assay was immunoSEQ multiplex PCR, and TCRdb's table has in-frame clones only and misses some. The table has about 97,000 clones, less than 50% seen once. These data originate in a study of CD8+ T cells in alopecia areata. Study results and limitations: Affected lesional scalp, above all in alopecia totalis/universalis, was more clonal than normal scalp. Scalp samples also yield sequences of resident alphabeta T cells from normal skin.

The sequence derives from a human donor with alopecia areata. Specimen: CD4+ T cells sorted from blood.

The CDR3 DNA is TGCAGCGTTGGCAACTATGGCTACACCTTC. Translated, it gives CSVGNYGYTF. The rearrangement joins TRBV29-1 to TRBJ1-2, with no clear D. The CDR3 runs 10 residues. Germline V gives CDR1 SQVTM, CDR2 ANQGSEA. The V gene lost 4 bases and the J gene lost 2 bases, with 2 bases spanning the gap.